The 30 T cell receptor beta chains in this list originate from one sample, sequenced in a study of T cells after posttransplantation cyclophosphamide. Here immunoSEQ multiplex PCR was the method, and the copy in TCRdb shows in-frame clones only, minus some. The table lists roughly 45,000 clones, with no singletons. Sequencing was done on a sample of PBMCs. The source of these receptors is a man aged 35-49 years in good health, CMV-negative, and a related stem cell transplant donor.

The sample holds many counts of this clone. The gene calls are TRBV18 and TRBJ2-5; possible D gene TRBD1, 6 bases. Trimming left V 8 bases short and J 2 bases short, with 15 bases between. CDR1 is KGHSH, CDR2 LQKENI, per germline. The CDR3 totals 14 residues. CDR3 protein: CASDNGQIQETQYF. CDR3 bases: TGTGCCAGCGATAATGGACAGATTCAAGAGACCCAGTACTTC.

This clone showed up many times. J is TRBJ2-1 and V is TRBV7-3, with D uncertain. Germline V gives CDR1 SGHTA, CDR2 FQGTGA. The ends were cut back, 5 bases at V and 7 bases at J, with 6 bases in the middle. The CDR3 is 11 amino acids. The CDR3 region has the DNA TGTGCCAGCAGCCTAGGTAATGAGCAGTTCTTC. It encodes CASSLGNEQFF.

This clone was detected ten times or more. The same CDR3 is also encoded by other DNA sequences in this sample. The chain is built from TRBV19 and TRBJ1-4; 7 bases match TRBD1. The trim removed 8 bases at V and 5 bases at J, leaving 5 bases unmatched. CDR1 is LNHDA, CDR2 SQIVND, per germline (reference sequence). The CDR3 runs 13 residues. The CDR3 sequence: CASSGTVNEKLFF. DNA of the CDR3: TGTGCCAGTTCCGGGACAGTAAATGAAAAACTGTTTTTT.

In this sample, this clone turned up many times. The gene calls are TRBV2 and TRBJ2-5, with 12 bases matching TRBD2. CDR1 and CDR2 from the germline V gene are SNHLY and FYNNEI. This CDR3 contains 15 residues. J gave up 4 bases and V 5 bases, and 5 bases lay outside the gene matches. CDR3 amino acids: CASSLTSGGTETQYF. CDR3 DNA: TGTGCCAGCAGTTTGACTAGCGGGGGTACAGAGACCCAGTACTTC. Full variable domain (outside the CDR3, taken from reference TRBV2 and TRBJ2-5): EPEVTQTPSHQVTQMGQEVILRCVPISNHLYFYWYRQILGQKVEFLVSFYNNEISEKSEIFDDQFSVERPDGSNFTLKIRSTKLEDSAMYFCASSLTSGGTETQYFGPGTRLLVL.

This clone was counted only a few times. A far larger clone is only one base removed, so a read error is likely. The chain combines TRBV11-2 with TRBJ2-5; D is ambiguous. The J call may not be correct, given that the DNA end is closer to TRBJ2-7. Germline CDR1 and CDR2: SGHAT and FQNNGV. The CDR3 has 12 amino acids. This chain's CDR3 is CASSLGDYEQYF. The CDR3 DNA follows: TGTGCCAGCAGCTTAGGAGACTACGAGCAGTACTTC.

This clone was recorded at least ten times. This chain connects TRBV14 to TRBJ2-2; D perhaps matches TRBD1 (6 bases). Germline loops: CDR1 SGHDN, CDR2 FVKESK. The V end lost 5 bases, the J end lost 7 bases, and 17 bases lay between the germline ends. This CDR3 is 15 amino acids long. CDR3 coding DNA: TGTGCCAGCAGCTCACAGGGTGGTCTTCTCGGGGAGCTGTTTTTT. It codes for CASSSQGGLLGELFF.

V is TRBV11-1 and J is TRBJ2-5; tentatively, D is TRBD2 (5 bases). Judging by the DNA end, TRBJ2-7 fits better; the J call may be wrong. Per germline, CDR1 SGHAT and CDR2 FQDESV (reference sequence). This CDR3 comprises 17 residues. The CDR3 is CASSFYGKGDVYSEQYF. The CDR3 DNA reads TGTGCCAGCAGCTTTTACGGGAAGGGAGACGTATACTCCGAGCAGTACTTC.

Many counts were recorded for this clone. V gene TRBV29-1 combines with J gene TRBJ2-1; D remains unclear. V was cut by 0 bases and J by 9 bases, with 12 bases left in between. Germline V CDR1 and CDR2: SQVTM, ANQGSEA. There are 13 residues in the CDR3. In DNA, the CDR3 is TGCAGCGTTGAAGATCAAAGAGCAAGTGAGCAGTTCTTC. The encoded protein is CSVEDQRASEQFF.

This clone was recorded at least ten times. V and J are TRBV27 and TRBJ2-7, with a possible D match to TRBD2 (6 bases). The CDR3 spans 14 residues. Germline CDR1 reads MNHEY; CDR2 reads SMNVEV (reference sequence). V was trimmed by 10 bases and J by 1 base, leaving 17 bases between them. CDR3 residues: CATSLADTSYEQYF. The CDR3 nucleotides read TGTGCCACCTCCTTAGCGGATACTTCCTACGAGCAGTACTTC.

At least ten counts were recorded for this clone. As DNA, the CDR3 is TGTGCCACCGAGGGAAGCGGGAGGGCCGAGAATGAGCAGTTCTTC. The encoded protein is CATEGSGRAENEQFF. The chain recombines TRBV15 with TRBJ2-1; 10 bases align to TRBD2. Trimming took 8 bases from V and 7 from J; bases not matched to a gene: 11. The germline CDR1 and CDR2 sequences are LNHNV and YYDKDF (reference sequence). The CDR3 consists of 15 residues.

This clone was detected many times. This sequence joins TRBV19 and TRBJ1-4, with 7 bases fitting TRBD1. This CDR3 is 14 amino acids long. The germline V gene has CDR1 LNHDA and CDR2 SQIVND (reference sequence). V shed 7 bases, J shed 0 bases, and the junction held 2 bases outside the gene matches. CDR3 sequence (DNA): TGTGCCAGTACCCAGGGGGCAACTAATGAAAAACTGTTTTTT. It encodes CASTQGATNEKLFF.

This clone was seen repeatedly, ten times or more. This sequence joins TRBV7-9 and TRBJ2-1; 12 bases fit TRBD1. The CDR3 sequence is 17 residues long. Per the germline V gene, CDR1 is SEHNR and CDR2 is FQNEAQ (reference sequence). V lost 4 bases to trimming and J lost 8 bases; unmatched junction nucleotides: 12. DNA for the CDR3: TGTGCCAGCAGCTATCCGGGACAGGGGGCGGATTTCTATGAGCAGTTCTTC. Translated: CASSYPGQGADFYEQFF. Supplemented by reference TRBV7-9 and TRBJ2-1, the full variable domain reads DTGVSQNPRHKITKRGQNVTFRCDPISEHNRLYWYRQTLGQGPEFLTYFQNEAQLEKSRLLSDRFSAERPKGSFSTLEIQRTEQGDSAMYLCASSYPGQGADFYEQFFGPGTRLTVL.

This clone was detected many times. The rearrangement links TRBV10-3 to TRBJ1-1; 9 bases match TRBD1. Germline-derived CDR1 and CDR2 are ENHRY and SYGVKD. V lost 0 bases, J lost 0 bases, and 5 bases stayed unmatched. This CDR3 has 17 residues. The DNA of the CDR3 is TGTGCCATCAGTGAGTCTAGGACAGGGGCTCTGAACACTGAAGCTTTCTTT. Its translation is CAISESRTGALNTEAFF.

This clone occurred many times. The V and J genes are TRBV30 and TRBJ1-5, with D hard to call. The CDR3 is 13 amino acids. CDR1 is GTSNPN, CDR2 SVGIG, per germline (reference sequence). The germline V and J ends were trimmed by 1 base and 2 bases, with 6 bases remaining between them. CDR3 protein: CAWSEQGNQPQHF. CDR3 sequence (DNA): TGTGCCTGGAGTGAGCAGGGCAATCAGCCCCAGCATTTT.

This clone was counted ten times or more. This sequence joins TRBV28 and TRBJ1-5; D gene ambiguous. CDR1 MDHEN and CDR2 SYDVKM come from the germline V gene. The CDR3 totals 15 residues. Trimming took off 7 bases at V and 2 bases at J, with 15 bases between the two ends. Written as DNA, the CDR3 is TGTGCCAGCACCCGAGGGTCGGGAGGCAATCAGCCCCAGCATTTT. Translation: CASTRGSGGNQPQHF.

The chain is built from TRBV19 and TRBJ2-1, with 14 positions matching TRBD2. The ends lost 6 bases at V and 7 bases at J; junction bases unmatched: 5. The CDR3 sequence is 15 residues long. Germline V gives CDR1 LNHDA, CDR2 SQIVND (reference sequence). CDR3 nucleotide sequence: TGTGCCAGTAGCCCGACTAGCGGGAGGGGAAATGAGCAGTTCTTC. It yields the protein CASSPTSGRGNEQFF.

This clone was counted at least ten times. This chain joins TRBV7-9 and TRBJ1-5; 8 bases are shared with TRBD1. V was clipped by 2 bases and J by 3 bases; unmatched bases: 3. Germline loops: CDR1 SEHNR, CDR2 FQNEAQ (reference sequence). The CDR3 length is 15 residues. The CDR3 DNA reads TGTGCCAGCAGCTTAACGGGACAGGCCAATCAGCCCCAGCATTTT. This encodes CASSLTGQANQPQHF.

The sample holds many counts of this clone. This chain joins TRBV29-1 and TRBJ2-5; 7 bases align to TRBD1. V was pared by 5 bases and J by 5 bases, with 8 bases of the junction left unmatched. The CDR3 consists of 13 residues. Germline CDR1 reads SQVTM; CDR2 reads ANQGSEA. This CDR3 reads CSVPDRVEETQYF. Here the CDR3 DNA reads TGCAGCGTTCCCGACAGGGTTGAGGAGACCCAGTACTTC. Supplemented by reference TRBV29-1 and TRBJ2-5, the full variable domain reads SAVISQKPSRDICQRGTSLTIQCQVDSQVTMMFWYRQQPGQSLTLIATANQGSEATYESGFVIDKFPISRPNLTFSTLTVSNMSPEDSSIYLCSVPDRVEETQYFGPGTRLLVL.

This clone was counted many times. The chain recombines TRBV5-1 with TRBJ2-3; a weak D match, TRBD1 (6 bases). Germline V gene sequence: CDR1 SGHRS, CDR2 YFSETQ. Trimming shortened V by 5 bases and J by 2 bases, and 12 bases separated the two germline ends. The CDR3 consists of 14 residues. CDR3 region: CASRQGISTDTQYF. The CDR3 DNA is TGCGCCAGCAGGCAGGGGATTTCCACAGATACGCAGTATTTT.

This clone was counted at least ten times. The chain carries TRBV7-2 and TRBJ2-3; 7 bases align to TRBD1. Per germline, CDR1 SGHTA and CDR2 FQGNSA. V dropped 6 bases and J dropped 1; count of bases not matched to a gene: 10. This CDR3 is built from 16 residues. In DNA, the CDR3 is TGTGCCAGCAGTTCCCGACAGGGTGCGGGCACAGATACGCAGTATTTT. Encoded protein: CASSSRQGAGTDTQYF. Filled out from reference TRBV7-2 and TRBJ2-3, the complete variable domain reads GAGVSQSPSNKVTEKGKDVELRCDPISGHTALYWYRQSLGQGLEFLIYFQGNSAPDKSGLPSDRFSAERTGGSVSTLTIQRTQQEDSAVYLCASSSRQGAGTDTQYFGPGTRLTVL.

This clone was seen ten or more times. J is TRBJ2-7 and V is TRBV4-2, with D possibly TRBD1 on 6 matching bases. V lost 3 bases, J lost 5 bases, and 11 bases lay in between. The CDR3 covers 13 residues. Germline V gene lookup returns CDR1 LGHNA and CDR2 YNFKEQ. This chain's CDR3 is CASSHRTEDEQYF. The DNA for the CDR3 is TGTGCCAGCAGCCATCGGACAGAAGACGAGCAGTACTTC.

This clone was seen ten or more times. V usage is TRBV5-6 and J usage is TRBJ2-7, with D possibly being TRBD2 (5 bases). CDR1 and CDR2 (germline): SGHDT, YYEEEE. CDR3 length: 12 residues. Trimming took off 2 bases at V and 3 bases at J, with 6 bases between the two ends. CDR3 bases: TGTGCCAGCAGCTTAGGAGGCTACGAGCAGTACTTC. It is translated as CASSLGGYEQYF.

This clone was counted at least ten times. The chain employs TRBV11-1 and TRBJ2-3; 7 bases match TRBD2. The germline gives CDR1 SGHAT, CDR2 FQDESV (reference sequence). This CDR3 is built from 16 residues. V shed 1 base, J shed 6 bases, and the junction held 10 bases outside the gene matches. This chain's CDR3 is CASSLEEGGPEDTQYF. The CDR3 DNA is TGTGCCAGCAGCTTAGAAGAGGGAGGGCCGGAGGATACGCAGTATTTT.

This clone was counted many times. The chain is built from TRBV4-2 and TRBJ2-7, with D perhaps matching TRBD1 (6 bases). V was trimmed by 0 bases and J by 3 bases, leaving 9 bases between them. This CDR3 spans 14 amino acids. Germline CDR1 reads LGHNA; CDR2 reads YNFKEQ. CDR3 nucleotide sequence: TGTGCCAGCAGCCAAGACAGGGGATTCTACGAGCAGTACTTC. Protein: CASSQDRGFYEQYF.

This clone was counted ten times or more. The chain uses TRBV5-1 and TRBJ2-4; D is possibly TRBD2 (5 bases). The CDR3 has 16 residues. Germline V gives CDR1 SGHRS, CDR2 YFSETQ. The germline V and J ends were trimmed by 0 bases and 0 bases, with 10 bases remaining between them. The CDR3 reads CASSLGTGLAKNIQYF. The CDR3 coding sequence is TGCGCCAGCAGCTTGGGAACGGGGTTAGCCAAAAACATTCAGTACTTC.

At least ten counts were recorded for this clone. The chain uses TRBV30 and TRBJ2-1; D is ambiguous. Germline-derived CDR1 and CDR2 are GTSNPN and SVGIG (reference sequence). The CDR3 totals 11 residues. The germline V and J ends were trimmed by 4 bases and 9 bases, with 10 bases remaining between them. The CDR3 DNA reads TGTGCCTGGACGACGGGTGGTGAGCAGTTCTTC. Protein sequence: CAWTTGGEQFF.

Many counts were recorded for this clone. The chain carries TRBV5-5 and TRBJ2-1; 12 bases align to TRBD2. This CDR3 is 16 amino acids long. J gave up 6 bases and V 4 bases, and 8 bases lay outside the gene matches. Germline V CDR1 and CDR2: SGHKS, YYEKEE (reference sequence). The CDR3 spells CASSAGLAGSRNEQFF. CDR3 nucleotide sequence: TGTGCCAGCAGCGCCGGACTAGCGGGATCCCGCAATGAGCAGTTCTTC.

This clone has a count of ten or more. The J gene is TRBJ2-3, the V gene TRBV28; TRBD2 aligns across 9 bases. The CDR3 covers 17 residues. J lost 2 bases, V lost 3 bases, and 9 bases had no gene match. Germline CDR1 MDHEN, CDR2 SYDVKM. This CDR3 reads CASSFKSGRPSTDTQYF. The CDR3, as DNA: TGTGCCAGCAGTTTTAAAAGCGGGAGGCCATCCACAGATACGCAGTATTTT.

This clone was seen ten or more times. V gene TRBV25-1 combines with J gene TRBJ2-7, with TRBD2 matching 9 bases. The CDR3 has 14 amino acids. The ends lost 4 bases at V and 5 bases at J; junction bases unmatched: 6. CDR1 is MGHDK and CDR2 is SYGVNS in the germline V gene. This chain's CDR3 is CASSGASGNHEQYF. In nucleotides, the CDR3 is TGTGCCAGCAGTGGAGCTAGCGGGAACCACGAGCAGTACTTC.

This clone was counted at least ten times. The chain couples TRBV2 to TRBJ2-3, with TRBD1 as a possible D gene (6 bases). Germline V lookup: CDR1 SNHLY, CDR2 FYNNEI. CDR3 length: 15 residues. The V end lost 6 bases, the J end lost 2 bases, and 15 bases lay between the germline ends. CDR3 sequence reads: CASRVQGRVTDTQYF. The CDR3 region has the DNA TGTGCCAGCAGAGTACAGGGTCGGGTCACAGATACGCAGTATTTT.